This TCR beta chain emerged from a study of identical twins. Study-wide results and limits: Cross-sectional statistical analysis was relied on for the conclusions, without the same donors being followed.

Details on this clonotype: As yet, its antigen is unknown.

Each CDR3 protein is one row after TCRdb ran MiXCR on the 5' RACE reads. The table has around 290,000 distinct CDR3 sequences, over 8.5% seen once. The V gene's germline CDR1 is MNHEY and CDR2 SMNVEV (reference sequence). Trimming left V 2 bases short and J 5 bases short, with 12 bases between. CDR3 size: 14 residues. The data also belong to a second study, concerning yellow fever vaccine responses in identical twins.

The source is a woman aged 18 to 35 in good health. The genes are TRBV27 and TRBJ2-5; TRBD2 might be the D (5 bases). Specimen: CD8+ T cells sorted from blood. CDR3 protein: CASSLLAGVETQYF. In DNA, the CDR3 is TGTGCCAGCAGTTTACTTGCCGGGGTCGAGACCCAGTACTTC.